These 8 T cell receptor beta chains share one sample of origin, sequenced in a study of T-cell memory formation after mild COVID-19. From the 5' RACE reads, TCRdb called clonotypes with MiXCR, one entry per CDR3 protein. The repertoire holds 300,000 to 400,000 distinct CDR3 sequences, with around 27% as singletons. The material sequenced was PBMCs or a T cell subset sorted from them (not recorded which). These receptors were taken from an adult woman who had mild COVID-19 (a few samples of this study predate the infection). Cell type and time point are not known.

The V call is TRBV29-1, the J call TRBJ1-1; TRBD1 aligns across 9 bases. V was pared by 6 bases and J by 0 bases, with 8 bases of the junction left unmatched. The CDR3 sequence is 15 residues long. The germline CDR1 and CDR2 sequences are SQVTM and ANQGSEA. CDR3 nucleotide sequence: TGCAGCGTCCTGACAGGGGGTGGAATGAACACTGAAGCTTTCTTT. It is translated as CSVLTGGGMNTEAFF.

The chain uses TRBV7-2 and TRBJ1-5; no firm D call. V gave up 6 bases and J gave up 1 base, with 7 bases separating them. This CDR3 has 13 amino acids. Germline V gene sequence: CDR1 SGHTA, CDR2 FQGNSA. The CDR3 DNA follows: TGTGCCAGCAGTAAAGGAAGCAATCAGCCCCAGCATTTT. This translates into CASSKGSNQPQHF.

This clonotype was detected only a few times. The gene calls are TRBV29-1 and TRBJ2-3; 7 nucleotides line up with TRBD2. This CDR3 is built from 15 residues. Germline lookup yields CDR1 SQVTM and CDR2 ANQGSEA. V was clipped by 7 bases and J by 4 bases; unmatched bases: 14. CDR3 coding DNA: TGCAGCGCGACCTCCACTAGCGCCCTGGCAGATACGCAGTATTTT. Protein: CSATSTSALADTQYF.

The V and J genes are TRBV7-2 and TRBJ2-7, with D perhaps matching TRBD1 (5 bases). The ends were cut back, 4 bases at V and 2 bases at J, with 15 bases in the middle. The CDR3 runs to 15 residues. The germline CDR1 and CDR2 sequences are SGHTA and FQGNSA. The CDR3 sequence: CASSSEKGPTYEQYF. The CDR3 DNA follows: TGTGCCAGCAGCTCCGAAAAGGGGCCCACCTACGAGCAGTACTTC.

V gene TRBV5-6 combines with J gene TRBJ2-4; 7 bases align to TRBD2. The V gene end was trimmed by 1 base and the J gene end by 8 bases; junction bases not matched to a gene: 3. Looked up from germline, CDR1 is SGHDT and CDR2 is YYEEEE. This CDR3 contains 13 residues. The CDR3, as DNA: TGTGCCAGCAGCTTGAGCGGGGTATACATTCAGTACTTC. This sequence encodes CASSLSGVYIQYF. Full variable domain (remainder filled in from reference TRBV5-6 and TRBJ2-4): DAGVTQSPTHLIKTRGQQVTLRCSPKSGHDTVSWYQQALGQGPQFIFQYYEEEERQRGNFPDRFSGHQFPNYSSELNVNALLLGDSALYLCASSLSGVYIQYFGAGTRLSVL.

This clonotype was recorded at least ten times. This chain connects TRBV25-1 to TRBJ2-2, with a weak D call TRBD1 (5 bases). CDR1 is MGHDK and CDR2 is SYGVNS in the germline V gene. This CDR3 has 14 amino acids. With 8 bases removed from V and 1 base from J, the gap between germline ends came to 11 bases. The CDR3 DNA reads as TGTGCCAGCCGCCCTACAGGGAACACCGGGGAGCTGTTTTTT. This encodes CASRPTGNTGELFF.

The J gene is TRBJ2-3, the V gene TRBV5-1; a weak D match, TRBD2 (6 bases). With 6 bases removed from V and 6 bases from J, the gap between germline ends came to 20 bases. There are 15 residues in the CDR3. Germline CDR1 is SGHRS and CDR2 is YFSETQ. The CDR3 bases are TGCGCCAGCATGCTTGCCCCCGGAGGGGCTGATACGCAGTATTTT. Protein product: CASMLAPGGADTQYF.

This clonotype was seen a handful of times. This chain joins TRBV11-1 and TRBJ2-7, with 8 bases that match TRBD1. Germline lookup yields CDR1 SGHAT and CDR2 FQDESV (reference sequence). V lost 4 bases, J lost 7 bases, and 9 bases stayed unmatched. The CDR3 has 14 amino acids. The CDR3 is CASSSRTGMGEQYF. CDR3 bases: TGTGCCAGCAGCTCACGGACAGGGATGGGAGAGCAGTACTTC. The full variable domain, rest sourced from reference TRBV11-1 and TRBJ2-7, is EAEVAQSPRYKITEKSQAVAFWCDPISGHATLYWYRQILGQGPELLVQFQDESVVDDSQLPKDRFSAERLKGVDSTLKIQPAELGDSAMYLCASSSRTGMGEQYFGPGTRLTVT.